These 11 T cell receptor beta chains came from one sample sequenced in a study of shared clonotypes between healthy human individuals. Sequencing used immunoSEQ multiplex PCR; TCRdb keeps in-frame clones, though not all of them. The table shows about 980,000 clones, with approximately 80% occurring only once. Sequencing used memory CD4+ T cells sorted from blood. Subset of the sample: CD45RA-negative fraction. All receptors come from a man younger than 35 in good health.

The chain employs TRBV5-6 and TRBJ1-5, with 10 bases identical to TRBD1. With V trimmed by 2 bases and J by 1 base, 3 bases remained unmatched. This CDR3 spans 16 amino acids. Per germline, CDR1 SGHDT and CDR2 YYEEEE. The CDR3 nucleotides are TGTGCCAGCAGCTTCGGGACAGGGGAGAGCAATCAGCCCCAGCATTTT. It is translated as CASSFGTGESNQPQHF.

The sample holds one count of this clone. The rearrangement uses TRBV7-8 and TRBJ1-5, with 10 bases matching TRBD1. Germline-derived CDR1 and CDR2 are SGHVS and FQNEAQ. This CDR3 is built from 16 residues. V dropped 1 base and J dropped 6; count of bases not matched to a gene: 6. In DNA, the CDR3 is TGTGCCAGCAGCTTAGTGGGGACAGGGGTGCCTCAGCCCCAGCATTTT. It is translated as CASSLVGTGVPQPQHF.

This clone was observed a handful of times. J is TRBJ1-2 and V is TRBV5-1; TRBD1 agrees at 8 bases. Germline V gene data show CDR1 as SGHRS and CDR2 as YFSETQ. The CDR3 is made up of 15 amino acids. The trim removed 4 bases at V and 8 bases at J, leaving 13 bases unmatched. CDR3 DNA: TGCGCCAGCAGCGTACGGACAGGGAGCCTGGGGGGCTACACCTTC. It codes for CASSVRTGSLGGYTF.

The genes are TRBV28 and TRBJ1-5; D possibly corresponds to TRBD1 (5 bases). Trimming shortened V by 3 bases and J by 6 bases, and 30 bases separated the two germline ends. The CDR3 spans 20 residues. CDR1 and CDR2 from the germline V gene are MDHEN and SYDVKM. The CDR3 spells CASSLVSQGMLPGGIQPQHF. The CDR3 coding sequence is TGTGCCAGCAGTTTGGTGTCCCAGGGCATGCTACCTGGGGGGATTCAGCCCCAGCATTTT.

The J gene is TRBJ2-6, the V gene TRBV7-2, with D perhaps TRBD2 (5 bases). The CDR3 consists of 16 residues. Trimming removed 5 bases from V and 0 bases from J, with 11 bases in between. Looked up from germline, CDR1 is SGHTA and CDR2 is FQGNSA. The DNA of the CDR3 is TGTGCCAGCAGCCAAGGAGGATTCTCTGGGGCCAACGTCCTGACTTTC. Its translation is CASSQGGFSGANVLTF.

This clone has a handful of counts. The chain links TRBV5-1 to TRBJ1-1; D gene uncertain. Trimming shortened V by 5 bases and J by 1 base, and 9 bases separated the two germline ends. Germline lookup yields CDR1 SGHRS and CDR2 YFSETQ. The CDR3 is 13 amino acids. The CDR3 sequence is CASSLVWNTEAFF. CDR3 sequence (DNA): TGCGCCAGCAGTCTGGTGTGGAACACTGAAGCTTTCTTT.

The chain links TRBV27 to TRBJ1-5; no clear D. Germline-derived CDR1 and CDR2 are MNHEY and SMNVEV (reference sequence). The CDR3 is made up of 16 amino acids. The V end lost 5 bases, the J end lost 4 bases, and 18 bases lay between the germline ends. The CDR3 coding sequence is TGTGCCAGCAGTCCATTGCGGCAGGAGAATAATCAGCCCCAGCATTTT. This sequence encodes CASSPLRQENNQPQHF.

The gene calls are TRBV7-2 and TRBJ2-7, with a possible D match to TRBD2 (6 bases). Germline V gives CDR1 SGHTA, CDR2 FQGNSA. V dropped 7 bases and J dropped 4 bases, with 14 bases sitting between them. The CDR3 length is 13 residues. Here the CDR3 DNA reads TGTGCCAGCAACTCGGGGGTAATGTACGAGCAGTACTTC. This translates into CASNSGVMYEQYF.

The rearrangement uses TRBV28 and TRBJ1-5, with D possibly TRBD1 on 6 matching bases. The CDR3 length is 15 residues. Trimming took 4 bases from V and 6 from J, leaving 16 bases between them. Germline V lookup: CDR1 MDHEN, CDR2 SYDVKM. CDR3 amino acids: CASSYTLQGPQPQHF. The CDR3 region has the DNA TGTGCCAGCAGTTATACCCTACAGGGCCCTCAGCCCCAGCATTTT.

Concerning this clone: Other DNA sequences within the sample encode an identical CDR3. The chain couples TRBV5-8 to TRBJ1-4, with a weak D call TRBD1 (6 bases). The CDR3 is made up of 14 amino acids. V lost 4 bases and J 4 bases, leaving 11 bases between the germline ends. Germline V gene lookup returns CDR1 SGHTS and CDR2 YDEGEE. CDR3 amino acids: CASSPRTVNEKLFF. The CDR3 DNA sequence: TGTGCCAGCAGCCCCCGGACAGTTAATGAAAAACTGTTTTTT.

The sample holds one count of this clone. Here the CDR3 reads CASSLRTGGNYGYTF. The CDR3 DNA reads TGTGCCAGTAGTCTCCGGACAGGGGGAAACTATGGCTACACCTTC. This rearrangement joins TRBV19 to TRBJ1-2; 10 bases are shared with TRBD1. The CDR3 has 15 residues. Germline V gene sequence: CDR1 LNHDA, CDR2 SQIVND (reference sequence). V trimming: 5 bases; J trimming: 2 bases; junction bases outside the gene matches: 5.